The clone carrying this TCR beta chain has ten or more counts. Its matching antigen is unknown. Preceding any ophthalmopathy symptoms, the blood sample dates from first hyperthyroidism diagnosis. CDR3 length: 12 residues. Germline loops: CDR1 MNHEY, CDR2 SVGEGT. The V end lost 10 bases, the J end lost 1 base, and 10 bases lay between the germline ends. This sample stems from a study of T cells in Graves' hyperthyroidism and ophthalmopathy. Study results and caveats: A 13 V-J signature model discriminated ophthalmopathy versus stable hyperthyroidism.

RNA transcripts served as the template for amplifying TCR beta CDR3 regions. The TCR CDR3 was amplified in a first-round RT-PCR using the HTBI primer set. TCRdb ran MiXCR on the multiplex PCR reads and lists one entry per CDR3 protein. The repertoire holds approximately 260,000 distinct CDR3 sequences, with about 16% as singletons. This TCR came from a woman between 50 and 59 years old with Graves' hyperthyroidism that later progressed to Graves' ophthalmopathy. The V and J genes are TRBV6-2 or TRBV6-3 and TRBJ1-1; D unresolved. The specimen was blood. CDR3 nucleotide sequence: TGTGCCACCCTTGAGCCGAACACTGAAGCTTTCTTT. It translates to CATLEPNTEAFF.